This T cell receptor beta chain was recorded in a study of identical twins. Study-wide points: Within cord blood, abundant beta clonotypes carried fewer insertions, but memory repertoires showed no such trend. Monozygotic twin pairs showed more out-of-frame TCR alpha sharing than models estimated.

This clonotype was counted ten times or more. Its antigen is not identified. Unique molecular identifiers were present on the cDNA, which also gained a universal primer site by template switching. TCRdb analysed the 5' RACE reads with MiXCR anew, one entry per CDR3 protein. Found here are around 240,000 distinct CDR3 sequences, roughly 7% of them singletons; the top ten hold 3.6%. This CDR3 comprises 13 residues. Deletions cut 5 bases from V and 4 bases from J, with 14 bases between. Germline CDR1 SQVTM, CDR2 ANQGSEA. The same sample was also used in a study of yellow fever vaccine responses in identical twins. Per that paper: Among the twins, the vaccine T cell response reportedly seemed partly convergent and partly personalized.

This clonotype was obtained from a woman aged 18 to 35 in good health. This rearrangement joins TRBV29-1 to TRBJ1-2; D unclear. Sequences were obtained from memory (CD45RO+) T cells sorted from blood. The CDR3 here is CSVPRPKGYGYTF. In nucleotides, the CDR3 is TGCAGCGTTCCGCGGCCGAAGGGCTATGGCTACACCTTC.